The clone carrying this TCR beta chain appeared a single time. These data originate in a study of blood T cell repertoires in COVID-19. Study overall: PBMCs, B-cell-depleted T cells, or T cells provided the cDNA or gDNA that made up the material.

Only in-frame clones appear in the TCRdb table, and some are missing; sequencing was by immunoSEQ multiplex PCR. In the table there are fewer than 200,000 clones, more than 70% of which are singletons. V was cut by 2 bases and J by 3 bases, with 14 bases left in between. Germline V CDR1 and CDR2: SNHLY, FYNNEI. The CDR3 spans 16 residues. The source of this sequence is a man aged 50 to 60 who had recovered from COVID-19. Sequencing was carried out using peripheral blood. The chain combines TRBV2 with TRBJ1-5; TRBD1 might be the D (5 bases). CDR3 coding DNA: TGTGCCAGCAGTGAAAGGGCAGGGAAGACCAATCAGCCCCAGCATTTT. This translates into CASSERAGKTNQPQHF.